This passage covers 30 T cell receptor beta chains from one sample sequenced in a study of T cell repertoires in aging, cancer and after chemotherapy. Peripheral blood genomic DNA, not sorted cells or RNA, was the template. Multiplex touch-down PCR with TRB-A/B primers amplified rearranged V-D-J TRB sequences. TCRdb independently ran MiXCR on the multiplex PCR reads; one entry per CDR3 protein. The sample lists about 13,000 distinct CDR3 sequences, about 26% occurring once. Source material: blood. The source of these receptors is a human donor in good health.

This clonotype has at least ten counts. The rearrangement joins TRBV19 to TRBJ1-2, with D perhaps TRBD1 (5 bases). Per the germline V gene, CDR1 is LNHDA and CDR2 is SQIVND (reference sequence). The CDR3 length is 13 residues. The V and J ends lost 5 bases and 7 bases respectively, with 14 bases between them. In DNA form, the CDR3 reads TGTGCCAGTAGTGGGGCCTTCGGGAGTGGCTACACCTTC. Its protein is CASSGAFGSGYTF.

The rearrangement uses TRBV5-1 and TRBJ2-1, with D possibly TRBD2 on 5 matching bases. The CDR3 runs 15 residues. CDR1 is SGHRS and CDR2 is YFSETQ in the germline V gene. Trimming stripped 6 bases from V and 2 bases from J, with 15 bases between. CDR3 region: CASKLRLEAYNEQFF. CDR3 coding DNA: TGCGCCAGCAAGCTAAGGCTGGAGGCCTACAATGAGCAGTTCTTC.

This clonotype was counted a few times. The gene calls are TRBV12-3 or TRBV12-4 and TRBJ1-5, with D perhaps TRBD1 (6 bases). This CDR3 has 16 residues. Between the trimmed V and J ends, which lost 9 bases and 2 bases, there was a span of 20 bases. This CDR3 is CASSGGPIKGNQPQHF. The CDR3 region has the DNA TGTGCCAGTTCCGGGGGGCCGATTAAAGGCAATCAGCCCCAGCATTTT.

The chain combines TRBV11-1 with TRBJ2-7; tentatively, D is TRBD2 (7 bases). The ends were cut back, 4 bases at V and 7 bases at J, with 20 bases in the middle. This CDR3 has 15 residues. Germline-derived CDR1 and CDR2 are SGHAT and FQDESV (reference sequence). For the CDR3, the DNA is TGTGCCAGCAGCTGGGGAGGGGGGGGCCAAGGGGAGCAGTACTTC. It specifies CASSWGGGGQGEQYF.

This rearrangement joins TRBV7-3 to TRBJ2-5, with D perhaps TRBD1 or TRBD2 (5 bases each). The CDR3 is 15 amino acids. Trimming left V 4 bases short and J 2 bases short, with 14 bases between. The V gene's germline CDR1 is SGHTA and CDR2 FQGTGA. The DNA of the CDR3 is TGTGCCAGCAGCTCCTCCGGGACGGTGCAAGAGACCCAGTACTTC. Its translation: CASSSSGTVQETQYF.

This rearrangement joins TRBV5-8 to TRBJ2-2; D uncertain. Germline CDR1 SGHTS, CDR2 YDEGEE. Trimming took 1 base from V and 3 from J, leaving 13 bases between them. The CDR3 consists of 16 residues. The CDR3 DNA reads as TGTGCCAGCAGCTTGCCCCGACACGGCTACACCGGGGAGCTGTTTTTT. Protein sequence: CASSLPRHGYTGELFF.

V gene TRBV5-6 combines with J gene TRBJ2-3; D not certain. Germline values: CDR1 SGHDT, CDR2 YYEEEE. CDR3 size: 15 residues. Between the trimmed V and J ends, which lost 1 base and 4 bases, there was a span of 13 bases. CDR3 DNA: TGTGCCAGCAGCTTGATGCACCCCCGGCCAGATACGCAGTATTTT. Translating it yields CASSLMHPRPDTQYF. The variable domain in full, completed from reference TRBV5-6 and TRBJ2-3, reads DAGVTQSPTHLIKTRGQQVTLRCSPKSGHDTVSWYQQALGQGPQFIFQYYEEEERQRGNFPDRFSGHQFPNYSSELNVNALLLGDSALYLCASSLMHPRPDTQYFGPGTRLTVL.

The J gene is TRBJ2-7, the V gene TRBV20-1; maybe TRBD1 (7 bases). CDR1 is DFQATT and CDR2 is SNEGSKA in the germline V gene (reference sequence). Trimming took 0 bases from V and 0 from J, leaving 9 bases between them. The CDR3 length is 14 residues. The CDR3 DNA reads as TGCAGTGCTAGAGATCAGGGGGGCTCCTACGAGCAGTACTTC. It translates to CSARDQGGSYEQYF.

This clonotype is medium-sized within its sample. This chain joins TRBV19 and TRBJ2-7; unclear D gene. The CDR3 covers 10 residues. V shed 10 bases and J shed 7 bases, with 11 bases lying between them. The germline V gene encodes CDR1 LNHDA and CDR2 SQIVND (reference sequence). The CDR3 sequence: CATPLREQYF. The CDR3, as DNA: TGTGCCACCCCGCTGAGGGAGCAGTACTTC.

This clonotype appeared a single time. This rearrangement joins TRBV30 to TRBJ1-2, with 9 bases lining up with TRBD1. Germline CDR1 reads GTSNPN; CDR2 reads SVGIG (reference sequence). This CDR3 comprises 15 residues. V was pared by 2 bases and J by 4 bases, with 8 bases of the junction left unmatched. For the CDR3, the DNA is TGTGCCTGGAGTTCCGGGACAGGGCGAGGCTATGGCTACACCTTC. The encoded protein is CAWSSGTGRGYGYTF.

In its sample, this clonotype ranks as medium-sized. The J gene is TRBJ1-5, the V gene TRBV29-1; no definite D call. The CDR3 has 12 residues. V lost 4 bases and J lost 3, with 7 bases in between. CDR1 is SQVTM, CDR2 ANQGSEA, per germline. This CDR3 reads CSVAHINQPQHF. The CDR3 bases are TGCAGCGTTGCTCACATCAATCAGCCCCAGCATTTT.

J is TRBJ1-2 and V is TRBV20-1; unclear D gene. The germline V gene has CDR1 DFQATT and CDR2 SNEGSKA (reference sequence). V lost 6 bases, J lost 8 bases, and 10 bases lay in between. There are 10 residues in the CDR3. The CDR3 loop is CSAKDTGYTF. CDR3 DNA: TGCAGTGCCAAAGACACCGGCTACACCTTC.

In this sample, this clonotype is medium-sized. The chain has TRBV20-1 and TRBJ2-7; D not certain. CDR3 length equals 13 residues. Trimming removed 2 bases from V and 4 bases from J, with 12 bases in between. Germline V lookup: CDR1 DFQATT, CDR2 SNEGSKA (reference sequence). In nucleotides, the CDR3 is TGCAGTGCTAGACCCCCTTTGAGGTACGAGCAGTACTTC. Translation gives CSARPPLRYEQYF.

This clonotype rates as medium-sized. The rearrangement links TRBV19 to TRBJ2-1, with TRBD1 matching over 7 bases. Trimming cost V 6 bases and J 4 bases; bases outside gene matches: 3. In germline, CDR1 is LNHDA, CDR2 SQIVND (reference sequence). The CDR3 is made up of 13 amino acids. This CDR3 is CASRRQGYNEQFF. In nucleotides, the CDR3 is TGTGCCAGTAGGAGACAGGGTTACAATGAGCAGTTCTTC.

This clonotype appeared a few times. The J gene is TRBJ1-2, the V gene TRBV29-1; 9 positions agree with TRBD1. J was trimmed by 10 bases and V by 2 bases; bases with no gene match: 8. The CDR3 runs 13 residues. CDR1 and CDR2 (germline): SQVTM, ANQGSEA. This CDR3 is CSVETGTGTNYTF. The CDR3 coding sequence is TGCAGCGTTGAAACCGGGACAGGGACGAACTACACCTTC.

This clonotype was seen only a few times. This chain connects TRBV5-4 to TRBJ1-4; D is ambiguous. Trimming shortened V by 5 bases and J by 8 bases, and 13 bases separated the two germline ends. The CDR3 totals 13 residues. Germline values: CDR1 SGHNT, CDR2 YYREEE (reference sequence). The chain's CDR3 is CASSKPGGEKLFF. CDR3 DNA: TGTGCCAGCAGTAAACCGGGAGGGGAAAAACTGTTTTTT.

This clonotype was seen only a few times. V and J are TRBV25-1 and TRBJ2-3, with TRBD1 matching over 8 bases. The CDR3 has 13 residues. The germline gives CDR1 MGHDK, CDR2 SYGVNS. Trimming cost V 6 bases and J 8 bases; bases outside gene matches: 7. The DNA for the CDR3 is TGTGCCAGCAGCCCCGGGACAGGAGCTACGCAGTATTTT. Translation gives CASSPGTGATQYF.

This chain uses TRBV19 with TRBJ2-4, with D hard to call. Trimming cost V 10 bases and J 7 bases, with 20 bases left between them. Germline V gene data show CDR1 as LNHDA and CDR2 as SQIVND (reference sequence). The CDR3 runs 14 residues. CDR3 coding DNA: TGTGCCACCCGGACGGACCCAAGCGAGAACATTCAGTACTTC. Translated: CATRTDPSENIQYF. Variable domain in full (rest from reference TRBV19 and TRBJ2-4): DGGITQSPKYLFRKEGQNVTLSCEQNLNHDAMYWYRQDPGQGLRLIYYSQIVNDFQKGDIAEGYSVSREKKESFPLTVTSAQKNPTAFYLCATRTDPSENIQYFGAGTRLSVL.

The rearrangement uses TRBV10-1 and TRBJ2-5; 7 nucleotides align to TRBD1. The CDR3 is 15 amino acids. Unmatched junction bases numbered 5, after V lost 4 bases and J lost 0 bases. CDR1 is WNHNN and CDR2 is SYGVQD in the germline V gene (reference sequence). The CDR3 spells CASSVRTGHQETQYF. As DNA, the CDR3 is TGCGCCAGCAGTGTCCGGACAGGACACCAAGAGACCCAGTACTTC.

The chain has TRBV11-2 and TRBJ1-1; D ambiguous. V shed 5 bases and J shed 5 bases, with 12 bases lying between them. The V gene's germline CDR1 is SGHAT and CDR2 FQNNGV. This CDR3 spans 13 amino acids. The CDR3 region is CASSDFLGTEAFF. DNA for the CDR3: TGTGCCAGCAGCGATTTTTTGGGGACTGAAGCTTTCTTT.

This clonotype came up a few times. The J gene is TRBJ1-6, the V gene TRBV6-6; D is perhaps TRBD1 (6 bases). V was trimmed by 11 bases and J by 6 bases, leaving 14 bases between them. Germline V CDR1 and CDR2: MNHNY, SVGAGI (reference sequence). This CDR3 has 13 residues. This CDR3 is CAGGGGGNSPLHF. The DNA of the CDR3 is TGTGCCGGGGGGGGAGGGGGTAATTCACCCCTCCACTTT.

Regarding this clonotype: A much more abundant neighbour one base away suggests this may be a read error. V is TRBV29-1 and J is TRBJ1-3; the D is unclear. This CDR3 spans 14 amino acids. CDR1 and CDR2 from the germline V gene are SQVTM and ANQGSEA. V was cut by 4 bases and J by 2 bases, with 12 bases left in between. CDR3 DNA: TGCAGCGTTGGGGATAACACCCCTGGAAACACCATATATTTT. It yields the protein CSVGDNTPGNTIYF.

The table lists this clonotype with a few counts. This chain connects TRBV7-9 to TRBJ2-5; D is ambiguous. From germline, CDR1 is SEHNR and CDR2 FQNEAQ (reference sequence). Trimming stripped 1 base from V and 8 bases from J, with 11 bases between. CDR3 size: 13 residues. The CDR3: CASSLEGVGTQYF. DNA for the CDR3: TGTGCCAGCAGCTTAGAGGGTGTAGGCACCCAGTACTTC.

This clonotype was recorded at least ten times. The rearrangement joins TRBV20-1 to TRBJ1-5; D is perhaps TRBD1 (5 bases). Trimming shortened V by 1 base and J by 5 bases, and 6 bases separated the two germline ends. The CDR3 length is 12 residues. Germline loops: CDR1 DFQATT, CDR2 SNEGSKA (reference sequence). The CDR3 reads CSARVGDQPQHF. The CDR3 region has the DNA TGCAGTGCTAGAGTGGGGGATCAGCCCCAGCATTTT.

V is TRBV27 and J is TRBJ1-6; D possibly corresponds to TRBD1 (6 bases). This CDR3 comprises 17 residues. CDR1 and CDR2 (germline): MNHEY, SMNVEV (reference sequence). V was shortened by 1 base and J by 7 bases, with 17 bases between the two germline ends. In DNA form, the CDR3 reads TGTGCCAGCAGTTTATGGGCAGGGCGGGGACAAAATTCACCCCTCCACTTT. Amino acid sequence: CASSLWAGRGQNSPLHF.

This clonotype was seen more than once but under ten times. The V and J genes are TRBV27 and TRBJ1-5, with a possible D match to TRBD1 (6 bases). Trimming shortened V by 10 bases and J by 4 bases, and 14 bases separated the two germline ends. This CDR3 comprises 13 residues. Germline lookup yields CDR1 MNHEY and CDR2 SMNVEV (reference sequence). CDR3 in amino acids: CAIGQIFNQPQHF. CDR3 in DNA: TGTGCCATCGGACAGATTTTTAATCAGCCCCAGCATTTT.

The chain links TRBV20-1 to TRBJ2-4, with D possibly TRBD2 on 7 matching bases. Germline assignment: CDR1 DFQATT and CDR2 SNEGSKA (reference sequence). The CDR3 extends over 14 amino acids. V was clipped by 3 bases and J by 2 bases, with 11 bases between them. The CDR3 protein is CSARHGGPKNIQYF. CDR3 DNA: TGCAGTGCTAGGCACGGGGGGCCCAAAAACATTCAGTACTTC.

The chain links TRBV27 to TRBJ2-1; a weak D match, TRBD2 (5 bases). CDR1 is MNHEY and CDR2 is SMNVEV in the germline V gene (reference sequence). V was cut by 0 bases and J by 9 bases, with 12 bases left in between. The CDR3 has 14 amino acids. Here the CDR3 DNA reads TGTGCCAGCAGTTTATCCCTTACTAGTCCTGAGCAGTTCTTC. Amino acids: CASSLSLTSPEQFF.

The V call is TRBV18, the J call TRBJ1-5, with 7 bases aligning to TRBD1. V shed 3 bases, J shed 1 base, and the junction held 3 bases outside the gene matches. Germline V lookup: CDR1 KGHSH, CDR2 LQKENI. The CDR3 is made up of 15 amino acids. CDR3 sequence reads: CASSPGQQSNQPQHF. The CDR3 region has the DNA TGTGCCAGCTCACCGGGACAGCAGAGCAATCAGCCCCAGCATTTT.

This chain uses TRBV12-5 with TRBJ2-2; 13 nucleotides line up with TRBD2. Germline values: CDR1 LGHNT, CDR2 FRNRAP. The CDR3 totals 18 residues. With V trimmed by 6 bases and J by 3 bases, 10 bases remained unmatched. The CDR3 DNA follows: TGTGCTAGTGGCCAGACTAGCGGGGGGCTCAGATACACCGGGGAGCTGTTTTTT. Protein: CASGQTSGGLRYTGELFF.